This paragraph reports one T cell receptor beta chain. Germline CDR1 MNHEY, CDR2 SMNVEV (reference sequence). V gave up 6 bases and J gave up 2 bases, with 17 bases separating them. The CDR3 has 15 amino acids. Assay: immunoSEQ multiplex PCR; the TCRdb copy retains only in-frame clones and omits some. The sample gives some 350,000 clones, under 95% of which show up once; 3.9% is in the top ten. This record comes from a study of Ad26.COV2.S vaccination and SARS-CoV-2 variants. V usage is TRBV27 and J usage is TRBJ2-7; D may be TRBD2 (6 bases). This sample comprised peripheral blood, obtained after recovery from COVID-19. The clonotype comes from a human donor who had recovered from COVID-19. The CDR3 DNA is TGTGCCAGCAGCCTCCGGGAGAAGGCCCCCTACGAGCAGTACTTC. Amino acid sequence: CASSLREKAPYEQYF.